This passage covers 18 T cell receptor beta chains from one sample sequenced in a study of blood T cell repertoires in COVID-19. This table comes from immunoSEQ multiplex PCR, and its TCRdb copy is limited to in-frame clones, with some not included. The sample includes fewer than 80,000 clones, roughly 90% of them seen just once. Sequenced material: peripheral blood. These receptors were collected from a human donor in a cohort sampled during active COVID-19.

The chain carries TRBV7-9 and TRBJ2-1, with TRBD2 identical over 13 bases. Trimming took 5 bases from V and 8 from J; bases not matched to a gene: 6. The germline V gene has CDR1 SEHNR and CDR2 FQNEAQ (reference sequence). The CDR3 is made up of 15 amino acids. The DNA of the CDR3 is TGTGCCAGCAGCACGGTGGGGACTAGCGGGGATGAGCAGTTCTTC. It yields the protein CASSTVGTSGDEQFF.

The chain employs TRBV11-2 and TRBJ2-7; perhaps TRBD2 as D (6 bases). V gave up 5 bases and J gave up 2 bases, with 13 bases separating them. Germline V gene sequence: CDR1 SGHAT, CDR2 FQNNGV. The CDR3 has 14 amino acids. For the CDR3, the DNA is TGTGCCAGCAGCCCCGGGACTTTAGCCTACGAGCAGTACTTC. Translating gives CASSPGTLAYEQYF.

The chain links TRBV7-2 to TRBJ1-2; TRBD1 is a possible D gene (6 bases). CDR1 SGHTA and CDR2 FQGNSA come from the germline V gene. This CDR3 is built from 13 residues. The V and J ends lost 3 bases and 4 bases respectively, with 9 bases between them. The CDR3 reads CASSLDRSYGYTF. CDR3 sequence (DNA): TGTGCCAGCAGCTTGGACAGATCCTATGGCTACACCTTC.

This chain links TRBV4-3 with TRBJ2-3; 8 nucleotides align to TRBD2. The CDR3 contains 16 residues. The germline V gene has CDR1 LGHNA and CDR2 YSLEER. The V segment lost 1 base and the J segment 0 bases; nucleotides outside the gene matches: 3. CDR3 amino acids: CASSQGERGSTDTQYF. CDR3 nucleotide sequence: TGCGCCAGCAGCCAAGGGGAGCGGGGGAGCACAGATACGCAGTATTTT.

The chain combines TRBV14 with TRBJ1-1; possibly TRBD1 for D (6 bases). The CDR3 contains 12 residues. V lost 5 bases and J 7 bases, leaving 11 bases between the germline ends. Germline CDR1 SGHDN, CDR2 FVKESK. For the CDR3, the DNA is TGTGCCAGCAGCTCACAGGGTTTTGAAGCTTTCTTT. Encoded protein: CASSSQGFEAFF.

This clone showed up just a few times. The chain joins TRBV5-6 to TRBJ1-2, with D perhaps matching TRBD1 (5 bases). This CDR3 comprises 13 residues. The germline V gene has CDR1 SGHDT and CDR2 YYEEEE. V lost 0 bases and J 4 bases, leaving 7 bases between the germline ends. CDR3 coding DNA: TGTGCCAGCAGCTTGGACAGGATCTATGGCTACACCTTC. This sequence encodes CASSLDRIYGYTF.

The V call is TRBV5-1, the J call TRBJ2-3, with a tentative D call TRBD2 (6 bases). V was trimmed by 0 bases and J by 4 bases, leaving 12 bases between them. The CDR3 extends over 15 amino acids. Germline CDR1 is SGHRS and CDR2 is YFSETQ. CDR3: CASSLAGANADTQYF. In DNA, the CDR3 is TGCGCCAGCAGCTTGGCGGGAGCTAACGCAGATACGCAGTATTTT.

This chain connects TRBV19 to TRBJ1-1, with TRBD1 as a possible D gene (5 bases). V was trimmed by 5 bases and J by 0 bases, leaving 7 bases between them. The CDR3 sequence is 13 residues long. Germline V gene lookup returns CDR1 LNHDA and CDR2 SQIVND (reference sequence). CDR3: CASSSTVNTEAFF. CDR3 in DNA: TGTGCCAGTAGTTCGACAGTGAACACTGAAGCTTTCTTT.

V usage is TRBV29-1 and J usage is TRBJ2-7; perhaps TRBD1 as D (6 bases). The CDR3 loop spans 15 amino acids. Trimming stripped 2 bases from V and 3 bases from J, with 17 bases between. Germline assignment: CDR1 SQVTM and CDR2 ANQGSEA. CDR3 residues: CSVESSQGQNYEQYF. Here the CDR3 DNA reads TGCAGCGTTGAATCATCTCAGGGGCAGAACTACGAGCAGTACTTC.

This clone came up once. V and J are TRBV6-2 or TRBV6-3 and TRBJ1-6, with TRBD1 identical over 7 bases. The V segment lost 4 bases and the J segment 7 bases; nucleotides outside the gene matches: 22. Germline CDR1 and CDR2: MNHEY and SVGEGT. The CDR3 runs to 20 residues. The DNA for the CDR3 is TGTGCCAGCAGTTCGAATCCCGGGACAGCGAATTTTCCCAAAAATTCACCCCTCCACTTT. Protein: CASSSNPGTANFPKNSPLHF.

This clone has only a few counts. V gene TRBV5-1 combines with J gene TRBJ2-7; 12 bases are shared with TRBD2. The V and J ends lost 1 base and 4 bases, in that order; junction bases with no gene match: 0. The CDR3 runs 14 residues. Looked up from germline, CDR1 is SGHRS and CDR2 is YFSETQ. The CDR3: CASSLLAGGYEQYF. In DNA form, the CDR3 reads TGCGCCAGCAGCTTGCTAGCGGGAGGGTACGAGCAGTACTTC.

This clone was recorded only once. The chain is built from TRBV2 and TRBJ2-1; TRBD2 is a possible D gene (7 bases). The CDR3 sequence is 14 residues long. The germline V gene has CDR1 SNHLY and CDR2 FYNNEI. Trimming left V 6 bases short and J 4 bases short, with 13 bases between. The CDR3 region has the DNA TGTGCCAGCAGGAAGGGGGGGGCATACAATGAGCAGTTCTTC. This gives the protein CASRKGGAYNEQFF.

The chain employs TRBV9 and TRBJ1-1; D gene ambiguous. The CDR3 is made up of 13 amino acids. V lost 2 bases and J lost 6, with 11 bases in between. From germline, CDR1 is SGDLS and CDR2 YYNGEE. CDR3 amino acids: CASSVALYAEAFF. The CDR3 nucleotides are TGTGCCAGCAGCGTGGCCCTGTATGCTGAAGCTTTCTTT.

Only one count was recorded for this clone. This chain uses TRBV6-2 or TRBV6-3 with TRBJ2-1; D gene unclear. The V end lost 0 bases, the J end lost 2 bases, and 11 bases lay between the germline ends. CDR3 size: 16 residues. Looked up from germline, CDR1 is MNHEY and CDR2 is SVGEGT. The DNA of the CDR3 is TGTGCCAGCAGTTACTCGGGCCGGATTACCTACAATGAGCAGTTCTTC. Residues: CASSYSGRITYNEQFF.

J is TRBJ1-1 and V is TRBV28, with TRBD1 matching over 7 bases. The J segment lost 0 bases and the V segment lost 7 bases, leaving 5 bases of the junction unmatched. CDR1 and CDR2 (germline): MDHEN, SYDVKM. There are 14 residues in the CDR3. The chain's CDR3 is CASNPGTVNTEAFF. CDR3 nucleotide sequence: TGTGCCAGCAACCCCGGGACAGTGAACACTGAAGCTTTCTTT.

This chain connects TRBV7-2 to TRBJ1-1; TRBD1 is a possible D gene (5 bases). Trimming removed 2 bases at V and 3 bases at J, with 13 bases between. The CDR3 loop spans 15 amino acids. CDR1 and CDR2 from the germline V gene are SGHTA and FQGNSA. CDR3 amino acids: CASSLRYGGDTEAFF. CDR3 sequence (DNA): TGTGCCAGCAGCTTAAGATATGGAGGGGACACTGAAGCTTTCTTT.

The chain has TRBV7-2 and TRBJ2-7; 10 positions agree with TRBD2. Germline V gives CDR1 SGHTA, CDR2 FQGNSA. Germline trimming cut 6 bases from V and 0 bases from J; bases unmatched to any gene: 8. CDR3 length: 16 amino acids. CDR3 DNA sequence: TGTGCCAGCAGTGTAGGACTAGCGGCTAACTCCTACGAGCAGTACTTC. As protein: CASSVGLAANSYEQYF.

The J gene is TRBJ2-4, the V gene TRBV7-9; D call uncertain. CDR1 is SEHNR, CDR2 FQNEAQ, per germline (reference sequence). This CDR3 has 16 amino acids. Trimming cost V 4 bases and J 0 bases, with 13 bases left between them. This CDR3 is CASSWLDIQAKNIQYF. In nucleotides, the CDR3 is TGTGCCAGCAGCTGGCTCGATATTCAAGCCAAAAACATTCAGTACTTC.